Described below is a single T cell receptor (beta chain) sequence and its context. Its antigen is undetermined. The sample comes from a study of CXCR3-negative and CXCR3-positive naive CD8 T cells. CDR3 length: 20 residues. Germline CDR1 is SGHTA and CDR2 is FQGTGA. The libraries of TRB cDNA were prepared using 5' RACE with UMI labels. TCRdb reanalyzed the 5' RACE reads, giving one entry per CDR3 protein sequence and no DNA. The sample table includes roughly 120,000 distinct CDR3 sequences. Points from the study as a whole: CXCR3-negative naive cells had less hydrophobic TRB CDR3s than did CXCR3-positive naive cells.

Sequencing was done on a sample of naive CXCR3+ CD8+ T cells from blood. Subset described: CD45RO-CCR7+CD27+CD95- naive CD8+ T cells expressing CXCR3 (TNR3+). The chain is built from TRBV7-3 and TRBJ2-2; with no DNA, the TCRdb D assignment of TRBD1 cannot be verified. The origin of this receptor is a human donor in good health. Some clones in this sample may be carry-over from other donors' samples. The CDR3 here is CASSHPDDPQGAEETGELFF.